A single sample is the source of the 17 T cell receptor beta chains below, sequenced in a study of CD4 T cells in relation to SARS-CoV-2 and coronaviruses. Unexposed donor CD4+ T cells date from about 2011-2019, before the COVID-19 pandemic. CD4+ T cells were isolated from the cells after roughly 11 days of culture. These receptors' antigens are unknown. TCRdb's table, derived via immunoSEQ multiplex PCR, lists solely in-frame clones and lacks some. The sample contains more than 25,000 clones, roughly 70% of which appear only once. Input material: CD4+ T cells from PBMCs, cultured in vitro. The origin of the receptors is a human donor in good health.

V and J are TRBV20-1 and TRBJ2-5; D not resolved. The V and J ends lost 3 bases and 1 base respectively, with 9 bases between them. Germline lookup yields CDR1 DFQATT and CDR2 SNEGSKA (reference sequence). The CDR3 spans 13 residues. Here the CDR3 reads CSASWWPQETQYF. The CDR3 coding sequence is TGCAGTGCTAGTTGGTGGCCCCAAGAGACCCAGTACTTC.

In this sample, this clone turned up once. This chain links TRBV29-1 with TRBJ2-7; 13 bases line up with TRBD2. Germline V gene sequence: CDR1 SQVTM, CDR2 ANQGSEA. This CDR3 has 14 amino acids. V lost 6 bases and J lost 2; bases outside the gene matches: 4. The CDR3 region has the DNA TGCAGCGTACTACTAGCGGGGGGGGCCTACGAGCAGTACTTC. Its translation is CSVLLAGGAYEQYF.

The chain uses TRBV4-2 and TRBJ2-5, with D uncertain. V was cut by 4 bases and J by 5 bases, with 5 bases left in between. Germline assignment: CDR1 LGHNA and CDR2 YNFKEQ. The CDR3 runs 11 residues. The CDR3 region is CASSLGETQYF. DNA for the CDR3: TGTGCCAGCAGCCTCGGGGAGACCCAGTACTTC.

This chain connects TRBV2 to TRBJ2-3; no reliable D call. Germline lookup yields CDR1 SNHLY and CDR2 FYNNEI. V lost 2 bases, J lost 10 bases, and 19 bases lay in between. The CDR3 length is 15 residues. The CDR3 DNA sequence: TGTGCCAGCAGTGAATTGGCAGGCCCCCGAGGTCCGCAGTATTTT. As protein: CASSELAGPRGPQYF.

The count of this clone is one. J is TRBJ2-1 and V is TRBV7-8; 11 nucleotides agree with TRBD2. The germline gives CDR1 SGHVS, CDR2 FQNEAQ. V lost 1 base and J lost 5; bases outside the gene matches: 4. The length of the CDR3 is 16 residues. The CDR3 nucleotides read TGTGCCAGCAGCTTAGGGGCTAGCGGGGGGCACAATGAGCAGTTCTTC. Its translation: CASSLGASGGHNEQFF.

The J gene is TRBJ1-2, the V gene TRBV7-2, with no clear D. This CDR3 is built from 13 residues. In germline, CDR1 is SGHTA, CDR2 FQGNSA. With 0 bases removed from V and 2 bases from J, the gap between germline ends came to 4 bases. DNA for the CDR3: TGTGCCAGCAGCTTAGCTACAAACTATGGCTACACCTTC. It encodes CASSLATNYGYTF.

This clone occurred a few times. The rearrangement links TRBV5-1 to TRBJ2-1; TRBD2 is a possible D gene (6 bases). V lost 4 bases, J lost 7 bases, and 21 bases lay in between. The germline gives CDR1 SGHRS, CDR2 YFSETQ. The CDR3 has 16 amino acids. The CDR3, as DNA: TGCGCCAGCAGCGGCAGACTAGGCGTTGGTAGGAATGAGCAGTTCTTC. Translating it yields CASSGRLGVGRNEQFF.

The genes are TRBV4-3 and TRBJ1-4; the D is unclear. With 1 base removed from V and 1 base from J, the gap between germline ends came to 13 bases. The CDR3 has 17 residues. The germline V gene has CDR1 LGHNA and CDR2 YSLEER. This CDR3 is CASSQGLGIQTNEKLFF. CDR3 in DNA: TGCGCCAGCAGCCAAGGTCTGGGAATCCAAACTAATGAAAAACTGTTTTTT.

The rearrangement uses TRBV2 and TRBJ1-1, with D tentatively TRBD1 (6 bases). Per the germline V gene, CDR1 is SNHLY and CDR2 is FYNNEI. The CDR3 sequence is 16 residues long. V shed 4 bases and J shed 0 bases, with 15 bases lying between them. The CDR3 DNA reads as TGTGCCAGCAGTGTCCGGGACACCGACTTGAACACTGAAGCTTTCTTT. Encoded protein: CASSVRDTDLNTEAFF.

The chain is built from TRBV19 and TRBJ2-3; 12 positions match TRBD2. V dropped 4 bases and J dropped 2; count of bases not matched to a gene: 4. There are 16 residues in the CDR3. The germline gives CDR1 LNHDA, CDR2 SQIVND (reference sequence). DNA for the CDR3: TGTGCCAGTAGTACCGGACTAGCGGGATACACAGATACGCAGTATTTT. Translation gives CASSTGLAGYTDTQYF. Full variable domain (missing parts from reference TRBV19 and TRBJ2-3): DGGITQSPKYLFRKEGQNVTLSCEQNLNHDAMYWYRQDPGQGLRLIYYSQIVNDFQKGDIAEGYSVSREKKESFPLTVTSAQKNPTAFYLCASSTGLAGYTDTQYFGPGTRLTVL.

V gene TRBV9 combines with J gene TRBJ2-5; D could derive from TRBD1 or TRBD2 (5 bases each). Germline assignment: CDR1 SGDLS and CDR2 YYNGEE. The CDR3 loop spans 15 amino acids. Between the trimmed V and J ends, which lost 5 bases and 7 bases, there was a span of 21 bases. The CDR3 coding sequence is TGTGCCAGCAGTCTGAGTGGGGACCCCGAGGGGACCCAGTACTTC. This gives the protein CASSLSGDPEGTQYF.

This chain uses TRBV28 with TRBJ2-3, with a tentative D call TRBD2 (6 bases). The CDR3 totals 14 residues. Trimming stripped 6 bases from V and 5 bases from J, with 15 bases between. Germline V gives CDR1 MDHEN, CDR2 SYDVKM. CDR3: CASSYTTSLDTQYF. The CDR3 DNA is TGTGCCAGCAGCTACACGACTAGTTTAGATACGCAGTATTTT. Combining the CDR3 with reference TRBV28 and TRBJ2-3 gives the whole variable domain DVKVTQSSRYLVKRTGEKVFLECVQDMDHENMFWYRQDPGLGLRLIYFSYDVKMKEKGDIPEGYSVSREKKERFSLILESASTNQTSMYLCASSYTTSLDTQYFGPGTRLTVL.

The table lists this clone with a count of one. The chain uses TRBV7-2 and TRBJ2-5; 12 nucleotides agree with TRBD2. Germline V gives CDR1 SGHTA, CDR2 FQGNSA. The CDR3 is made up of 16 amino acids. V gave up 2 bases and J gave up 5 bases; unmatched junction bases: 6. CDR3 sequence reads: CASSLLLAGGRETQYF. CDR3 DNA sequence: TGTGCCAGCAGCTTACTTCTAGCGGGGGGGCGGGAGACCCAGTACTTC.

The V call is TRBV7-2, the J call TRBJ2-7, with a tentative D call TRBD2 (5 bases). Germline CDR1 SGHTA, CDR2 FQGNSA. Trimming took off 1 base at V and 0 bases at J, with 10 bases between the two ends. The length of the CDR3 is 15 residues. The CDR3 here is CASSLGAGHSYEQYF. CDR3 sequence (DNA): TGTGCCAGCAGCTTAGGGGCGGGTCACTCCTACGAGCAGTACTTC.

The CDR3 reads CASTRLQGNTEAFF. The DNA of the CDR3 is TGTGCCAGCACCCGGTTGCAGGGAAACACTGAAGCTTTCTTT. The V gene is TRBV7-2, the J gene TRBJ1-1, with a weak D call TRBD1 (5 bases). This CDR3 contains 14 residues. V gave up 7 bases and J gave up 2 bases, with 14 bases separating them. Germline lookup yields CDR1 SGHTA and CDR2 FQGNSA.

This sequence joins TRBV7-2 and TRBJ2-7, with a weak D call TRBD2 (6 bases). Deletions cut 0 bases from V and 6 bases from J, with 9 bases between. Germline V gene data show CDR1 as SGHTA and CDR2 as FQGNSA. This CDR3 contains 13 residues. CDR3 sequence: CASSLAGGIEQYF. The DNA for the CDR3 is TGTGCCAGCAGCTTAGCGGGAGGCATCGAGCAGTACTTC.

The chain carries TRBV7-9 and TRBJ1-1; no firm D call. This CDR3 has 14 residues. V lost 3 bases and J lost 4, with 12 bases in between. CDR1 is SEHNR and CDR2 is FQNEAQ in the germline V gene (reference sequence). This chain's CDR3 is CASSFRESRTEAFF. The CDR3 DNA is TGTGCCAGCAGCTTCCGGGAGTCCCGCACTGAAGCTTTCTTT.